One sample yielded the 20 T cell receptor beta chains listed below, sequenced in a study of blood T cell repertoires in COVID-19. Libraries were prepared by immunoSEQ multiplex PCR; TCRdb keeps only in-frame clonotypes and omits some of them. The table includes over 150,000 clones, 83% detected once. The sequenced sample was peripheral blood. The receptors were gathered from a woman aged 80 or over with acute or convalescent COVID-19.

The chain joins TRBV3-1 (or the pseudogene TRBV3-2) to TRBJ2-1, with 13 bases aligning to TRBD2. Per germline, CDR1 LGHDT and CDR2 YNNKEL (reference sequence). This CDR3 has 15 amino acids. The V gene end was trimmed by 0 bases and the J gene end by 13 bases; junction bases not matched to a gene: 6. The CDR3 is CASSQDFGTSGDQFF. CDR3 bases: TGTGCCAGCAGCCAAGATTTTGGGACTAGCGGGGATCAGTTCTTC.

The V and J genes are TRBV6-1 and TRBJ2-7, with D uncertain. V was pared by 3 bases and J by 6 bases, with 15 bases between. CDR1 is MNHNS, CDR2 SASEGT, per germline. The CDR3 consists of 14 residues. CDR3 sequence: CASSDSLVGGEQYF. CDR3 bases: TGTGCCAGCAGTGATTCCCTAGTTGGTGGCGAGCAGTACTTC.

The rearrangement uses TRBV10-3 and TRBJ1-2, with D possibly TRBD1 on 6 matching bases. The V and J ends lost 3 bases and 1 base respectively, with 9 bases between them. Germline V gene data show CDR1 as ENHRY and CDR2 as SYGVKD. This CDR3 contains 14 residues. For the CDR3, the DNA is TGTGCCATCAGTGATACACAGGGTAACTATGGCTACACCTTC. This gives the protein CAISDTQGNYGYTF.

In DNA form, the CDR3 reads TGTGCCAGCAGCTCGAGCGGGGGGGCTCCGACAGAGACCCAGTACTTC. It is translated as CASSSSGGAPTETQYF. The genes are TRBV9 and TRBJ2-5; 10 bases line up with TRBD2. J lost 4 bases, V lost 4 bases, and 10 bases had no gene match. There are 16 residues in the CDR3. Germline CDR1 SGDLS, CDR2 YYNGEE.

The J gene is TRBJ2-5, the V gene TRBV7-8; D possibly corresponds to TRBD2 (5 bases). The CDR3 has 13 amino acids. Germline-derived CDR1 and CDR2 are SGHVS and FQNEAQ. Trimming removed 8 bases at V and 2 bases at J, with 12 bases between. The CDR3 sequence is CASRSGSQETQYF. The CDR3, as DNA: TGTGCCAGCCGATCGGGATCACAAGAGACCCAGTACTTC.

The genes are TRBV19 and TRBJ1-5, with D maybe TRBD1 (5 bases). V lost 3 bases, J lost 3 bases, and 9 bases lay in between. The CDR3 length is 14 residues. The germline V gene encodes CDR1 LNHDA and CDR2 SQIVND (reference sequence). CDR3 nucleotides: TGTGCCAGTAGTATTCGGACACACAATCAGCCCCAGCATTTT. It is translated as CASSIRTHNQPQHF.

This chain connects TRBV9 to TRBJ2-3; D gene uncertain. This CDR3 has 14 amino acids. Trimming removed 0 bases at V and 0 bases at J, with 5 bases between. CDR1 and CDR2 (germline): SGDLS, YYNGEE. The DNA for the CDR3 is TGTGCCAGCAGCGTAGTTACTAGCACAGATACGCAGTATTTT. It codes for CASSVVTSTDTQYF.

This chain connects TRBV6-2 or TRBV6-3 to TRBJ1-2; D perhaps matches TRBD1 (6 bases). Germline assignment: CDR1 MNHEY and CDR2 SVGEGT. Trimming took off 6 bases at V and 0 bases at J, with 14 bases between the two ends. The CDR3 is 15 residues long. As DNA, the CDR3 is TGTGCCAGCAGCGCAACAGGGAACGCTAACTATGGCTACACCTTC. It codes for CASSATGNANYGYTF.

This chain joins TRBV6-4 and TRBJ2-3; 16 nucleotides align to TRBD2. This CDR3 has 16 residues. Germline-derived CDR1 and CDR2 are MRHNA and SNTAGT. V shed 6 bases, J shed 12 bases, and the junction held 12 bases outside the gene matches. CDR3 protein: CASSPDGTSGGEVQYF. The CDR3 DNA reads TGTGCCAGCAGCCCGGATGGGACTAGCGGGGGGGAAGTCCAGTATTTT.

The chain employs TRBV7-2 and TRBJ1-5; TRBD1 matches at 7 bases. From germline, CDR1 is SGHTA and CDR2 FQGNSA. Trimming removed 4 bases from V and 5 bases from J; junction bases left unmatched: 2. The CDR3 is 13 amino acids. The CDR3 region has the DNA TGTGCCAGCAGCTACAGGGGAGATCAGCCCCAGCATTTT. This translates into CASSYRGDQPQHF.

The chain couples TRBV6-2 or TRBV6-3 to TRBJ1-5; the match to TRBD1 covers 8 bases. The V segment lost 4 bases and the J segment 6 bases; nucleotides outside the gene matches: 11. This CDR3 spans 16 amino acids. Per the germline V gene, CDR1 is MNHEY and CDR2 is SVGEGT. The CDR3 nucleotides read TGTGCCAGCAGTTCGCCCCAGGGGGCTCGGGTTCAGCCCCAGCATTTT. Encoded protein: CASSSPQGARVQPQHF.

The chain joins TRBV5-1 to TRBJ1-1, with D possibly matching TRBD1 (5 bases). The CDR3 spans 13 residues. Per germline, CDR1 SGHRS and CDR2 YFSETQ. Trimming pared 4 bases from V and 4 bases from J, leaving 11 bases between. The CDR3 sequence: CASSANGGTEAFF. The CDR3 DNA reads as TGCGCCAGCAGCGCCAACGGGGGCACTGAAGCTTTCTTT.

V gene TRBV23-1 combines with J gene TRBJ1-5; possible D gene TRBD1, 5 bases. TRBV23-1 is reported as an ORF; its role is uncertain. The CDR3 contains 17 residues. Trimming cost V 1 base and J 2 bases, with 15 bases left between them. Here the CDR3 DNA reads TGCGCCAGCAGTCAATGGCCCAGGGTGGTCGGCAATCAGCCCCAGCATTTT. Amino acid sequence: CASSQWPRVVGNQPQHF.

This chain links TRBV6-5 with TRBJ2-5, with 7 positions matching TRBD1. V was clipped by 5 bases and J by 4 bases; unmatched bases: 7. Germline V CDR1 and CDR2: MNHEY, SVGAGI. The CDR3 is 14 residues long. The CDR3 bases are TGTGCCAGCAGTCGACAGGGTTCTCGAGAGACCCAGTACTTC. Translation: CASSRQGSRETQYF.

The V and J genes are TRBV5-8 and TRBJ1-1; 8 bases agree with TRBD1. This CDR3 is built from 17 residues. Germline-derived CDR1 and CDR2 are SGHTS and YDEGEE. V was clipped by 4 bases and J by 5 bases; unmatched bases: 16. CDR3 nucleotide sequence: TGTGCCAGCAGCCCTTACGGTTTGGGACAGGCTAGGACTGAAGCTTTCTTT. Translation: CASSPYGLGQARTEAFF.

The chain employs TRBV5-5 and TRBJ2-2; D uncertain. Germline lookup yields CDR1 SGHKS and CDR2 YYEKEE (reference sequence). This CDR3 region has 15 residues. The V and J ends lost 2 bases and 5 bases respectively, with 13 bases between them. As DNA, the CDR3 is TGTGCCAGCAGCTTCGTCGCGGAAGAGACCGGGGAGCTGTTTTTT. Its translation: CASSFVAEETGELFF.

The chain combines TRBV30 with TRBJ1-6; 7 bases are shared with TRBD1. Germline CDR1 and CDR2: GTSNPN and SVGIG (reference sequence). J gave up 2 bases and V 5 bases, and 0 bases lay outside the gene matches. The CDR3 sequence is 13 residues long. The CDR3 sequence is CAWGTAYNSPLHF. In DNA form, the CDR3 reads TGTGCCTGGGGGACAGCCTATAATTCACCCCTCCACTTT.

V usage is TRBV6-2 or TRBV6-3 and J usage is TRBJ2-1; 11 bases fit TRBD2. CDR1 is MNHEY, CDR2 SVGEGT, per germline. Trimming at V came to 2 bases and at J to 4 bases, leaving 7 bases not matched to a gene. This CDR3 is built from 17 residues. CDR3 sequence (DNA): TGTGCCAGCAGTTACATACTAGCGGGGGATGAATACAATGAGCAGTTCTTC. This codes for CASSYILAGDEYNEQFF.

The chain carries TRBV30 and TRBJ1-2; 8 positions agree with TRBD1. CDR1 GTSNPN and CDR2 SVGIG come from the germline V gene (reference sequence). The V gene end was trimmed by 4 bases and the J gene end by 5 bases; junction bases not matched to a gene: 9. The CDR3 is 14 amino acids. The CDR3 loop is CAWIAGGAGYGYTF. Here the CDR3 DNA reads TGTGCCTGGATCGCAGGGGGCGCTGGGTATGGCTACACCTTC. Together with reference TRBV30 and TRBJ1-2, the CDR3 gives the full variable domain: SQTIHQWPATLVQPVGSPLSLECTVEGTSNPNLYWYRQAAGRGLQLLFYSVGIGQISSEVPQNLSASRPQDRQFILSSKKLLLSDSGFYLCAWIAGGAGYGYTFGSGTRLTVV.

The gene calls are TRBV19 and TRBJ1-3, with D uncertain. Trimming took 5 bases from V and 0 from J, leaving 11 bases between them. Germline V lookup: CDR1 LNHDA, CDR2 SQIVND (reference sequence). This CDR3 is built from 15 residues. DNA of the CDR3: TGTGCCAGTAGTCCCCGAGAGAACTCTGGAAACACCATATATTTT. Amino acids: CASSPRENSGNTIYF.